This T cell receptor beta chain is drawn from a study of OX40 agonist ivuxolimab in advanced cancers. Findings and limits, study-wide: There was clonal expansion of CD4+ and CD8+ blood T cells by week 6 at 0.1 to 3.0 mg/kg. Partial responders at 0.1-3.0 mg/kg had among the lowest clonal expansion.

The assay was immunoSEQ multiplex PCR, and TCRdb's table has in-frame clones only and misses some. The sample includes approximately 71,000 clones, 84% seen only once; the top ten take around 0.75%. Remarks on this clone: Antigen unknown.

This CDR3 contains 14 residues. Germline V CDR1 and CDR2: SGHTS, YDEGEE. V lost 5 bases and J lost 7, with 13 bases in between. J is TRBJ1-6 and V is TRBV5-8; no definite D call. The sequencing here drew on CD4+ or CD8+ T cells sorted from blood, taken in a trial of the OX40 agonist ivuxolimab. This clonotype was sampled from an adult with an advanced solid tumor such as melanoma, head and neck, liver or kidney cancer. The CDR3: CASSLDGRNSPLHF. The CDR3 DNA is TGTGCCAGCAGTTTAGACGGACGGAATTCACCCCTCCACTTT.